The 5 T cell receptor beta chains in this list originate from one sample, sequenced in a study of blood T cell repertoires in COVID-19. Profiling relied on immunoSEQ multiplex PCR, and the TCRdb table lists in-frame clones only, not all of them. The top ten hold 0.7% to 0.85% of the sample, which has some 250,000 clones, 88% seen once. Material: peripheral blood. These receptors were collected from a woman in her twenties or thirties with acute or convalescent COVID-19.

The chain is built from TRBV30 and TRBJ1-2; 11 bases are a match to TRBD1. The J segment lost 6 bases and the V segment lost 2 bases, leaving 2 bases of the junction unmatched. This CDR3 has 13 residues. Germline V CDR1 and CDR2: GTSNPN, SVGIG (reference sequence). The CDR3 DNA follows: TGTGCCTGGAGTCCGGGACAGGGGGATGGCTACACCTTC. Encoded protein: CAWSPGQGDGYTF.

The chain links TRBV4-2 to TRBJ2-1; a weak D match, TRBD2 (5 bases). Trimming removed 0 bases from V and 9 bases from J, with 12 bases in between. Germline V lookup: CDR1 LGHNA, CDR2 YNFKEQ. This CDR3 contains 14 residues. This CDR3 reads CASSQDALAGEQFF. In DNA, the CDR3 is TGTGCCAGCAGCCAAGATGCCCTAGCAGGTGAGCAGTTCTTC.

For the CDR3, the DNA is TGTGCCAGCAGTTTAGCGGGAGGGGACACCGGGGAGCTGTTTTTT. This sequence encodes CASSLAGGDTGELFF. The chain carries TRBV6-2 or TRBV6-3 and TRBJ2-2; 11 bases line up with TRBD2. J was trimmed by 3 bases and V by 4 bases; bases with no gene match: 1. The CDR3 extends over 15 amino acids. Germline loops: CDR1 MNHEY, CDR2 SVGEGT.

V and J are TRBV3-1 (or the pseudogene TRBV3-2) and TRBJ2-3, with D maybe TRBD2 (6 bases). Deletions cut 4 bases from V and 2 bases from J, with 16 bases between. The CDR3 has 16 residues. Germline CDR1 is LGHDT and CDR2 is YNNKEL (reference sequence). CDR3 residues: CASSRRTIFSTDTQYF. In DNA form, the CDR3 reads TGTGCCAGCAGCCGTCGGACTATCTTTTCCACAGATACGCAGTATTTT.

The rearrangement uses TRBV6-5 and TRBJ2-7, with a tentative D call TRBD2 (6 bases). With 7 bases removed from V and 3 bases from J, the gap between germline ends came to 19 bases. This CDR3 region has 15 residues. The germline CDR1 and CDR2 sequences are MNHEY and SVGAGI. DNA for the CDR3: TGTGCCAGCATTCAACCCGGGGCGGGACGCTACGAGCAGTACTTC. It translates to CASIQPGAGRYEQYF.